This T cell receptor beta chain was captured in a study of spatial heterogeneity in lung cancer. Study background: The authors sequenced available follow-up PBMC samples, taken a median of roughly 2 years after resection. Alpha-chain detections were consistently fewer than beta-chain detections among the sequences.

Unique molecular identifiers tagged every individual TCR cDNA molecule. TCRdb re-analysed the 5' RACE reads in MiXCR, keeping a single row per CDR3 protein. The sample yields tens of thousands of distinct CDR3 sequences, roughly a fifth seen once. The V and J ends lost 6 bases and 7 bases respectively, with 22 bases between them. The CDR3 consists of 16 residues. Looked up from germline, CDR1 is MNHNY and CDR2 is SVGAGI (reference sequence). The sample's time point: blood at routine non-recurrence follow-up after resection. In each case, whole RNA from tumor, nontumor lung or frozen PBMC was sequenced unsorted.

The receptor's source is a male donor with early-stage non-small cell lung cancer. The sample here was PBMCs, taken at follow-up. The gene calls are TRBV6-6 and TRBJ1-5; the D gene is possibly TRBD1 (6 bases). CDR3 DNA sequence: TGTGCCAGCAGGGACCAACAGGGTCGAGGAGAACAGCCCCAGCATTTT. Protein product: CASRDQQGRGEQPQHF.